The present T cell receptor (beta chain) was sequenced within a study of CD8 T cells in ankylosing spondylitis. Study-level findings and limits: There was a TCR beta motif, made of fewer than 10 highly homologous variants, that appeared characteristic of ankylosing spondylitis blood.

The V segment lost 8 bases and the J segment 5 bases; nucleotides outside the gene matches: 12. This CDR3 has 14 residues. From germline, CDR1 is SQVTM and CDR2 ANQGSEA. Molecular-barcoded quantitative 5'-RACE produced these TCR beta libraries. TCRdb processed the 5' RACE reads anew with MiXCR; each CDR3 protein has one entry. Among 350,000 to 550,000 distinct CDR3 sequences, 25% to 30% were seen once, and the ten largest hold roughly 1%. This clonotype was detected many times. Antigen unknown. The TCR comes from a male donor with ankylosing spondylitis. The sample taken for sequencing was blood, either unsorted or a sorted T cell fraction (not recorded which). The V call is TRBV29-1, the J call TRBJ2-1; 7 bases map to TRBD2. The CDR3 is CSISPGLLNNEQFF. CDR3 bases: TGCAGCATATCCCCGGGACTACTCAACAATGAGCAGTTCTTC.